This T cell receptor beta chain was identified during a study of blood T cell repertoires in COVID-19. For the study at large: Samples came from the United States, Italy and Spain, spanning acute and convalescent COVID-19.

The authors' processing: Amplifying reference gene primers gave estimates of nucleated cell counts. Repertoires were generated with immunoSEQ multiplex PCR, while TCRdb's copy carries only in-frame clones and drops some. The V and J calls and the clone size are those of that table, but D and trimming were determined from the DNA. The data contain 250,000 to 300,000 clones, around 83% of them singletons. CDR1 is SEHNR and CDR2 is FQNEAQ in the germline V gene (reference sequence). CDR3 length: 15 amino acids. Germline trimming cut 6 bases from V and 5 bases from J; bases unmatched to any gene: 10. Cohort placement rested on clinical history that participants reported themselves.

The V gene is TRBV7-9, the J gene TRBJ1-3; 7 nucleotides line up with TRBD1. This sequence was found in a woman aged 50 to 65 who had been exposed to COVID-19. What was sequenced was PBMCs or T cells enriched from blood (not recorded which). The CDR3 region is CASSFTGTERNTIYF. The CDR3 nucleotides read TGTGCCAGCAGTTTTACCGGGACAGAAAGAAACACCATATATTTT.